These T cell receptor beta chains were read from a single sample in a study of Ad26.COV2.S vaccination and SARS-CoV-2 variants. Libraries were prepared by immunoSEQ multiplex PCR; TCRdb keeps only in-frame clonotypes and omits some of them. The table records hundreds of thousands of clones, more than 80% of them present only once. The input for sequencing was peripheral blood, taken in a trial of Ad26.COV2.S vaccine versus placebo. The receptors come from a person between 18 and 59 years old who received the Ad26.COV2.S COVID-19 vaccine or a placebo. Each CDR3 is given with its conserved first and last residue. A D gene is named only where the DNA matches it firmly. Clone size, where shown, is once, few, many, or a class for clones that have expanded.

>TRBJ1-1|.|.|TRBV10-3|14
TGTGCCATCAGTGAGCCAGGGGATTGGACTGAAGCTTTCTTT
CAISEPGDWTEAFF
>TRBJ2-7|.|.|TRBV5-1|12
TGCGCCAGCAGCTCGGGAATTTACGAGCAGTACTTC
CASSSGIYEQYF
>TRBJ2-3|TRBD1|.|TRBV19|13
TGTGCCAGTAGTATAGACAGGGGGTATACGCAGTATTTT
CASSIDRGYTQYF
>TRBJ1-2|.|.|TRBV9|14
TGTGCCAGCAGCGGTCCCACTCCTAACTATGGCTACACCTTC
CASSGPTPNYGYTF
>TRBJ2-5|TRBD2|.|TRBV7-9|13
TGTGCCAGCAGCGGCGGGGGCCAAGAGACCCAGTACTTC
CASSGGGQETQYF
>TRBJ1-2|.|.|TRBV7-9|16
TGTGCCAGCAGCCCAGGTGGCCTCCAGGGGAACTATGGCTACACCTTC
CASSPGGLQGNYGYTF
>TRBJ2-7|.|.|TRBV19|14
TGTGCCAGTAGTATAGATGGGACTGCTAAAGAGCAGTACTTC
CASSIDGTAKEQYF
>TRBJ1-5|.|.|TRBV15|15
TGTGCCACCCAGGAGTGGCAGGGTGGCAATCAGCCCCAGCATTTT
CATQEWQGGNQPQHF
>TRBJ2-7|TRBD1|.|TRBV6-5|14
TGTGCCAGCAGTCCCCGACAGGGGGCTAACGAGCAGTACTTC
CASSPRQGANEQYF
>TRBJ2-3|.|once|TRBV5-4|14
TGTGCCAGCAGCGCAAAGAGAAGCACAGATACGCAGTATTTT
CASSAKRSTDTQYF
>TRBJ1-2|.|.|TRBV12-3/TRBV12-4|13
TGTGCCAGCAGTTTTAGTCAGGAGTATGGCTACACCTTC
CASSFSQEYGYTF
>TRBJ2-1|TRBD2|once|TRBV5-1|15
TGCGCCAGCAGCCCTGCTAGGACTAGCCCATATGAGCAGTTCTTC
CASSPARTSPYEQFF
>TRBJ1-1|.|.|TRBV24-1|10
TGTGCCAGAGACCAGTGGGAAGCTTTCTTT
CARDQWEAFF
>TRBJ1-4|.|few|TRBV6-5|14
TGTGCCAGCAGTTATGCAGGGGCGGCTGAAAAACTGTTTTTT
CASSYAGAAEKLFF
>TRBJ2-1|.|.|TRBV20-1|15
TGCAGTGCTAGTCCAGGGGGAGGGCCGTTGGATGAGCAGTTCTTC
CSASPGGGPLDEQFF
>TRBJ1-1|.|.|TRBV30|13
TGTGCCTGGAGTTCTAACATGAACACTGAAGCTTTCTTT
CAWSSNMNTEAFF
>TRBJ2-1|TRBD2|.|TRBV19|16
TGTGCCAGTAGTGGCCTAGCGGGAGCGGGTTACAATGAGCAGTTCTTC
CASSGLAGAGYNEQFF
>TRBJ1-1|TRBD1|few|TRBV11-2|15
TGTGCCAGCAGTCTTGTGGGCAGGGGGCACACTGAAGCTTTCTTT
CASSLVGRGHTEAFF
>TRBJ1-2|.|.|TRBV19|14
TGTGCCAGCTCATCGGGTGGGCCCTTCCGGGGCTACACCTTC
CASSSGGPFRGYTF
>TRBJ2-1|.|.|TRBV24-1|13
TGTGCCACCAGTGACTCGGGAAGGAGTGAGCAGTTCTTC
CATSDSGRSEQFF
>TRBJ2-5|TRBD1|.|TRBV5-1|14
TGCGCCAGCAGCTTGGAGGGGGCCGGAGAGACCCAGTACTTC
CASSLEGAGETQYF
>TRBJ2-3|TRBD2|.|TRBV28|12
TGTGCCAGCAAAAAAGGACTAGCTGATCAGTATTTT
CASKKGLADQYF